A few counts support the clone carrying this T cell receptor (beta chain). Its antigen remains unknown. This entry comes from a study of chemoradiotherapy in HPV16-positive cancers. The overall study: Candidate HPV-specific clones and shared TCR motifs came from a couple of HPV16-positive patients. Findings of the study overall: During treatment, candidate HPV-specific clones and E7-related motifs expanded in tumor.

The repertoire was sequenced with immunoSEQ multiplex PCR; TCRdb's copy has only in-frame clones and lacks some. The sample records several thousand clones, approximately 79% being singletons. Trimming removed 1 base at V and 1 base at J, with 5 bases between. This CDR3 is 13 amino acids long. Germline loops: CDR1 LNHNV, CDR2 YYDKDF (reference sequence). Repeated repertoire sampling spanned the course of chemoradiotherapy. This receptor was obtained from a human donor with HPV-associated anogenital cancer. The sample was acquired from a patient who underwent chemoradiotherapy. V is TRBV15 and J is TRBJ2-7; D remains ambiguous. The CDR3 nucleotides read TGTGCCACCAGCAGAGGGTCTTCCTACGAGCAGTACTTC. Its translation is CATSRGSSYEQYF.